Following are 9 T cell receptor beta chains from one sample sequenced in a study of blood T cell repertoires in COVID-19. Libraries were prepared by immunoSEQ multiplex PCR; TCRdb keeps only in-frame clonotypes and omits some of them. Among about 140,000 clones, 85% to 90% were seen once, and the ten largest hold around 11%. The sample consisted of PBMCs or T cells enriched from blood (not recorded which). The origin of the receptors is a man between 60 and 70 years old who had recovered from COVID-19.

The sample holds one count of this clone. The rearrangement uses TRBV25-1 and TRBJ2-7; D gene ambiguous. Germline lookup yields CDR1 MGHDK and CDR2 SYGVNS. This CDR3 spans 14 amino acids. V was cut by 5 bases and J by 0 bases, with 11 bases left in between. This chain's CDR3 is CASSFSPYSYEQYF. In DNA, the CDR3 is TGTGCCAGCAGTTTCTCTCCTTACTCCTACGAGCAGTACTTC.

This chain links TRBV30 with TRBJ2-7; D unresolved. This CDR3 has 13 residues. The germline V gene encodes CDR1 GTSNPN and CDR2 SVGIG (reference sequence). V was shortened by 2 bases and J by 0 bases, with 8 bases between the two germline ends. The CDR3, as DNA: TGTGCCTGGAGTCCTACCGTCTCCTACGAGCAGTACTTC. It yields the protein CAWSPTVSYEQYF.

The chain's CDR3 is CASRGETGGEEKLFF. The CDR3 bases are TGTGCCAGCAGGGGAGAAACGGGAGGAGAGGAAAAACTGTTTTTT. V and J are TRBV28 and TRBJ1-4; D is ambiguous. The CDR3 runs to 15 residues. Germline lookup yields CDR1 MDHEN and CDR2 SYDVKM. V lost 6 bases, J lost 8 bases, and 19 bases lay in between. Full variable domain (missing parts from reference TRBV28 and TRBJ1-4): DVKVTQSSRYLVKRTGEKVFLECVQDMDHENMFWYRQDPGLGLRLIYFSYDVKMKEKGDIPEGYSVSREKKERFSLILESASTNQTSMYLCASRGETGGEEKLFFGSGTQLSVL.

The gene calls are TRBV2 and TRBJ2-5, with D hard to call. V dropped 0 bases and J dropped 1 base, with 6 bases sitting between them. This CDR3 contains 14 residues. Germline V gene data show CDR1 as SNHLY and CDR2 as FYNNEI. CDR3 sequence reads: CASSEAASQETQYF. CDR3 bases: TGTGCCAGCAGTGAAGCGGCCAGCCAAGAGACCCAGTACTTC.

The chain carries TRBV28 and TRBJ2-1; 13 bases fit TRBD2. J was trimmed by 7 bases and V by 5 bases; bases with no gene match: 8. The germline gives CDR1 MDHEN, CDR2 SYDVKM. CDR3 length: 16 amino acids. The CDR3: CASSPIVLAGGNEQFF. As DNA, the CDR3 is TGTGCCAGCAGTCCCATAGTACTAGCGGGAGGGAATGAGCAGTTCTTC.

The chain couples TRBV18 to TRBJ2-1; TRBD1 might be the D (6 bases). Trimming cost V 2 bases and J 0 bases, with 23 bases left between them. Germline V gene lookup returns CDR1 KGHSH and CDR2 LQKENI. The CDR3 is 20 amino acids. Here the CDR3 reads CASSPSPGHSSSSSYNEQFF. DNA for the CDR3: TGTGCCAGCTCACCATCGCCGGGACACAGCTCCTCGAGCTCCTACAATGAGCAGTTCTTC.

The chain carries TRBV3-1 (or the pseudogene TRBV3-2) and TRBJ1-2; D not resolved. V was shortened by 1 base and J by 8 bases, with 11 bases between the two germline ends. The CDR3 is made up of 13 amino acids. CDR1 LGHDT and CDR2 YNNKEL come from the germline V gene (reference sequence). CDR3 DNA sequence: TGTGCCAGCAGCCAAGTACGGTCCGGGGGCTACACCTTC. Its protein product is CASSQVRSGGYTF.

The chain employs TRBV2 and TRBJ1-1; D possibly corresponds to TRBD1 (6 bases). Trimming took off 9 bases at V and 4 bases at J, with 12 bases between the two ends. CDR1 is SNHLY and CDR2 is FYNNEI in the germline V gene. The CDR3 is made up of 12 amino acids. For the CDR3, the DNA is TGTGCCAGTTCACAGGGTCCCACTGAAGCTTTCTTT. This codes for CASSQGPTEAFF.

This rearrangement joins TRBV18 to TRBJ2-3, with D perhaps matching TRBD2 (5 bases). Germline CDR1 KGHSH, CDR2 LQKENI. V lost 3 bases and J lost 2, with 9 bases in between. The CDR3 loop spans 14 amino acids. CDR3 DNA sequence: TGTGCCAGCTCACCCGGACTTAACACAGATACGCAGTATTTT. It specifies CASSPGLNTDTQYF.